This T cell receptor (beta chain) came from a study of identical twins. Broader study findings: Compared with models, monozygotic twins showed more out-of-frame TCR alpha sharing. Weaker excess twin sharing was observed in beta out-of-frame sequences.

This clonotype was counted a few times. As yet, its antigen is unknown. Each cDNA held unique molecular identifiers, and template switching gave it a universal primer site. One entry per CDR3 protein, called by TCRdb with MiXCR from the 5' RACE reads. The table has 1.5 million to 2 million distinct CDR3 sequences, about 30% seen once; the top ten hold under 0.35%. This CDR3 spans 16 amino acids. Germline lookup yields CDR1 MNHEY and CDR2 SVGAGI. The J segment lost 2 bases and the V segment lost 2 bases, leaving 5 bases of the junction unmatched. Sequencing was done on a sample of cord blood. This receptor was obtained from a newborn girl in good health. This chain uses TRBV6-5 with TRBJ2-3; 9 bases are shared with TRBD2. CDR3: CASSYGASGDTDTQYF. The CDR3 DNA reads TGTGCCAGCAGTTACGGGGCTAGCGGGGACACAGATACGCAGTATTTT.